The following is a T cell receptor (beta chain) sequence with its context. The entry originates in a study of T cells expressing NK-cell markers. Turning to the study itself: Sorted CD3+CD56+NKG2C+, CD3+CD56+NKG2C- and CD3+CD56-NKG2C+ T cells supplied TCR beta repertoires.

TCRdb reanalyzed the 5' RACE reads, giving one entry per CDR3 protein sequence and no DNA. The sample yields roughly 160,000 distinct CDR3 sequences, of which the top ten take up 20% to 25%. Germline values: CDR1 MDHEN, CDR2 SYDVKM. The CDR3 is 13 amino acids. Sequenced sample: blood T cells: a sorted CD56 or NKG2C T cell subset, CD4+ or CD8+ T cells, or bulk PBMC T cells (not recorded which). The sequence came from a man aged 18-70 years in good health. The chain combines TRBV28 with TRBJ2-7. CDR3 amino acids: CASRPHSSYEQYF.